This T cell receptor (beta chain) was profiled in a study of Ad26.COV2.S vaccination and SARS-CoV-2 variants (TCRdb year 2021). Regarding the research as a whole: TCRbeta repertoire sequencing was used to assess the specificity and breadth of SARS-CoV-2-reactive T cell receptors after Ad26.COV2.S vaccination. The TCR-sequenced set comprised about 32 samples: around 20 Ad26.COV2.S vaccine recipients, 5 placebo recipients and 8 SARS-CoV-2 convalescent individuals. The investigation overall reported the following: According to the authors, total T cell responses may have been underestimated by the TCR breadth and depth analyses. After vaccination, spike-specific CD8+ and CD4+ T cell responses were reported to show substantial breadth. Spike-specific TCR breadth was higher in Ad26.COV2.S recipients than in placebo recipients (P = 0.0014). Vaccine and placebo recipients had similar non-spike TCR breadth, a finding consistent with the vaccine containing only spike.

The sample's time point label, in plain terms: individuals recovered from natural SARS-CoV-2 infection. For this clone: No cognate antigen has been identified for it. No qualities accompany the bases; no much larger clone lies one base away.

The immunoSEQ Assay was used to sequence TCRbeta CDR3 regions. After extraction, genomic DNA underwent amplification by bias-controlled multiplex PCR, followed by high-throughput sequencing. The authors processed their data as follows. To quantify the absolute abundance of every unique TCRbeta CDR3 region, sequences were collapsed and filtered. T cell fraction was estimated by normalizing TCRbeta template counts to usable DNA, which was measured by amplifying reference genes present in all nucleated cells. Repertoire TCRs were annotated as SARS-CoV-2-specific when V gene, CDR3 amino acid sequence and J gene were exactly matched to a known reactive TCR set. MIRA supplied the reference SARS-CoV-2 TCR set, which was filtered for enrichment in COVID-19-positive ImmuneCODE repertoires so that public or cross-reactive TCRs were removed. Using the MIRA antigens, annotated TCRs were further analysed by specific ORF or by position within an ORF. Breadth was defined as the number of annotated unique rearrangements divided by the total number of unique productive rearrangements, and depth was defined as the summed frequency of the annotated unique rearrangements. Two-sided Wilcoxon rank-sum tests were used to compare TCR breadth between groups. In its TCRdb copy, this immuneACCESS table keeps in-frame sequences only and misses some clones. Where compared with another copy, unresolved V genes explain less than half of these, and the others have no known cause. The V and J calls and clone size were taken over from that table, and D and trimming were inferred from the DNA. A total of 180,000 or so clones appear in this sample, 87% of them only once. The ten most abundant clones make up 5% to 6.5% of the sample.

As encoded in the germline V gene (reference sequence), CDR1 is SEHNR while CDR2 is FQNEAQ. V was cut back by 5 bases and J by 1 base, leaving a gap of 8 bases between them. The CDR3 starts with the cysteine, ends with the phenylalanine, and has 13 residues. Kept here is only the CDR3 DNA, which spans 39 bases and is read in frame from base 1. The chain links TRBV7-9 with TRBJ1-1; no D gene is confidently identified. The sample was peripheral blood, taken after recovery from COVID-19. This receptor was taken from a human donor who had recovered from COVID-19. The DNA sequence is TGTGCCAGCAGCCGGGAGAAGAACACTGAAGCTTTCTTT. Its translation reads: CASSREKNTEAFF. With all but the CDR3 taken from the reference TRBV7-9 and TRBJ1-1 genes, the full variable domain is: DTGVSQNPRHKITKRGQNVTFRCDPISEHNRLYWYRQTLGQGPEFLTYFQNEAQLEKSRLLSDRFSAERPKGSFSTLEIQRTEQGDSAMYLCASSREKNTEAFFGQGTRLTVV.